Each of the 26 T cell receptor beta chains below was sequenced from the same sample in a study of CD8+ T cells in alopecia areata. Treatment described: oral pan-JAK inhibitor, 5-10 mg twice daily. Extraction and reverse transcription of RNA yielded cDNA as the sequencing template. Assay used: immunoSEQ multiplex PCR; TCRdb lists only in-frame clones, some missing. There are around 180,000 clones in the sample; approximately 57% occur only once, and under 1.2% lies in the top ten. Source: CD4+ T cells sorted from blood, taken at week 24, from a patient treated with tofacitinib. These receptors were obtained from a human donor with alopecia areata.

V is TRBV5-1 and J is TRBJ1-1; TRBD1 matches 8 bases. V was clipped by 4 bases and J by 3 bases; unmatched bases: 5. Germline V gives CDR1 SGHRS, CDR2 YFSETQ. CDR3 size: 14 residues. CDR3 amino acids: CASSLGQVDTEAFF. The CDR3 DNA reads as TGCGCCAGCAGCCTGGGACAGGTAGACACTGAAGCTTTCTTT.

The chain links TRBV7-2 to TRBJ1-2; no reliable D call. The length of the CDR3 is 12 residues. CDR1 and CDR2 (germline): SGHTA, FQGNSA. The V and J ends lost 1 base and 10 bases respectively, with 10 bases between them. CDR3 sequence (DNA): TGTGCCAGCAGCTTAGAACTTGCGCCCTACACCTTC. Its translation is CASSLELAPYTF.

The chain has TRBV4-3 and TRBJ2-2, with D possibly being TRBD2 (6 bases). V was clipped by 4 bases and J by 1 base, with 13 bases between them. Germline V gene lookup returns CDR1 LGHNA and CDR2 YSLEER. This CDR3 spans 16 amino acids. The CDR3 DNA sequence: TGCGCCAGCAGCCCCTTAGCCGGGGGGAACACCGGGGAGCTGTTTTTT. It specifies CASSPLAGGNTGELFF.

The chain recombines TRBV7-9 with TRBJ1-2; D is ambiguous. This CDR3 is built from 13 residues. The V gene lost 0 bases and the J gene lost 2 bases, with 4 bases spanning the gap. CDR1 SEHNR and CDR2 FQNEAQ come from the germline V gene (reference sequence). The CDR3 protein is CASSLAANYGYTF. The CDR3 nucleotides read TGTGCCAGCAGCTTAGCTGCGAACTATGGCTACACCTTC.

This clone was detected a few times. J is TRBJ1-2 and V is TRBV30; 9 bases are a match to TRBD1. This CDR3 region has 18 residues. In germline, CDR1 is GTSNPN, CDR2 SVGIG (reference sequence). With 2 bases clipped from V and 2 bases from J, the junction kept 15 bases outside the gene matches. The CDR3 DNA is TGTGCCTGGAGTCCCCCCCGGGACAGGGTTTTTGCAAACTATGGCTACACCTTC. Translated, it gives CAWSPPRDRVFANYGYTF.

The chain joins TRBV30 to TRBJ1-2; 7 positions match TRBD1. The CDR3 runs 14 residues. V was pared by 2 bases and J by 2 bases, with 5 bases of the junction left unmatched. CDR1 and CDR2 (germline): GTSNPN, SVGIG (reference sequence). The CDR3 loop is CAWSPLQGNYGYTF. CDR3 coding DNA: TGTGCCTGGAGTCCCCTACAGGGGAACTATGGCTACACCTTC. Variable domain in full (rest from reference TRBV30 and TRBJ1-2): SQTIHQWPATLVQPVGSPLSLECTVEGTSNPNLYWYRQAAGRGLQLLFYSVGIGQISSEVPQNLSASRPQDRQFILSSKKLLLSDSGFYLCAWSPLQGNYGYTFGSGTRLTVV.

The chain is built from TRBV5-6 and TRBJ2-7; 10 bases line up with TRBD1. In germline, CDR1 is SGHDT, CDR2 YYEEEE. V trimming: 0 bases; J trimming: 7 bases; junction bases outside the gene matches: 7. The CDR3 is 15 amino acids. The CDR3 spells CASSLVGTGDGEQYF. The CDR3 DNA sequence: TGTGCCAGCAGCTTGGTTGGGACAGGGGACGGTGAGCAGTACTTC.

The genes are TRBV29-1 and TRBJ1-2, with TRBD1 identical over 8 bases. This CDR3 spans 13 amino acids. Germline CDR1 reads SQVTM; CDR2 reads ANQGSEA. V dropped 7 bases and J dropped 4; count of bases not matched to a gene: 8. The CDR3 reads CSAGDGQGYGYTF. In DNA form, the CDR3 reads TGCAGCGCCGGAGACGGACAGGGCTATGGCTACACCTTC.

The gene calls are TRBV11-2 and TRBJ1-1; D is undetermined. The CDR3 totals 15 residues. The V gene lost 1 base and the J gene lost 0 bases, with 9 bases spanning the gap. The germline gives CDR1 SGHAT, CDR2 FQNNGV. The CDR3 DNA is TGTGCCAGCAGCTTAGCGAACCTCATGAACACTGAAGCTTTCTTT. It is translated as CASSLANLMNTEAFF. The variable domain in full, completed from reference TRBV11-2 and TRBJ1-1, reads EAGVAQSPRYKIIEKRQSVAFWCNPISGHATLYWYQQILGQGPKLLIQFQNNGVVDDSQLPKDRFSAERLKGVDSTLKIQPAKLEDSAVYLCASSLANLMNTEAFFGQGTRLTVV.

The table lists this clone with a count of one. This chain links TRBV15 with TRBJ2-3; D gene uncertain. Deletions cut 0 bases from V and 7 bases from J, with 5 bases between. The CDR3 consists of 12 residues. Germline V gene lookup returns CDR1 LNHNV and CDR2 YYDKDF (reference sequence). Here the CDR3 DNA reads TGTGCCACCAGCAGAGATCAATATACGCAGTATTTT. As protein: CATSRDQYTQYF.

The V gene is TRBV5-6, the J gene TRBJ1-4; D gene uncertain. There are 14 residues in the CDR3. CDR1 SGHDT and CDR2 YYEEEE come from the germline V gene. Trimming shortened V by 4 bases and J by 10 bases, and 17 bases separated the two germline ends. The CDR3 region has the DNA TGTGCCAGCAGCGAAACAGCCGCCTGGGGAAAACTGTTTTTT. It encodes CASSETAAWGKLFF. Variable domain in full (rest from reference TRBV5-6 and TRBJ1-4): DAGVTQSPTHLIKTRGQQVTLRCSPKSGHDTVSWYQQALGQGPQFIFQYYEEEERQRGNFPDRFSGHQFPNYSSELNVNALLLGDSALYLCASSETAAWGKLFFGSGTQLSVL.

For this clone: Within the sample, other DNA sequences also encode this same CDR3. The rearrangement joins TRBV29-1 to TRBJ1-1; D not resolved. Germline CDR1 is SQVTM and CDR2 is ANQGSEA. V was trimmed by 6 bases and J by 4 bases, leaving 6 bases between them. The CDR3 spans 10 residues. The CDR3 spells CSVKGTEAFF. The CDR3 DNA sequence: TGCAGCGTCAAAGGCACTGAAGCTTTCTTT.

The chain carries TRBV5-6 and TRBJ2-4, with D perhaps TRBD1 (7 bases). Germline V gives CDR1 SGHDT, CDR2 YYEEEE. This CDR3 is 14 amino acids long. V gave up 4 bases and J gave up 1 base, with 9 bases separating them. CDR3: CASSAGGAKNIQYF. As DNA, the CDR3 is TGTGCCAGCAGCGCAGGGGGGGCCAAAAACATTCAGTACTTC.

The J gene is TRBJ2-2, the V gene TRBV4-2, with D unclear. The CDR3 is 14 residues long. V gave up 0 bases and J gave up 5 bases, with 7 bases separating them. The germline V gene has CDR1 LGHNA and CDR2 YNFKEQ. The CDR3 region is CASSQDGTTGELFF. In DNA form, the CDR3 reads TGTGCCAGCAGCCAAGACGGAACGACCGGGGAGCTGTTTTTT.

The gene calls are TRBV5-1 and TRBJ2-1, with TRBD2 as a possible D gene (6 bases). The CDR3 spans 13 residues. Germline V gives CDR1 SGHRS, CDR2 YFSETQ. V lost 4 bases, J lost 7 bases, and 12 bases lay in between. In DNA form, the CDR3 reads TGCGCCAGCAGCCGGGCCGGGGGTAATGAGCAGTTCTTC. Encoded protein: CASSRAGGNEQFF.

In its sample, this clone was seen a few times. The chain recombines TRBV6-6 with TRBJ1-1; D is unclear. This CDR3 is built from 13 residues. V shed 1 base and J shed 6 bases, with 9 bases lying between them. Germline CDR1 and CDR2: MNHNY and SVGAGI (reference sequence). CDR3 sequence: CASSYFGSAEAFF. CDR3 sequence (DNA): TGTGCCAGCAGTTACTTCGGGAGCGCTGAAGCTTTCTTT.

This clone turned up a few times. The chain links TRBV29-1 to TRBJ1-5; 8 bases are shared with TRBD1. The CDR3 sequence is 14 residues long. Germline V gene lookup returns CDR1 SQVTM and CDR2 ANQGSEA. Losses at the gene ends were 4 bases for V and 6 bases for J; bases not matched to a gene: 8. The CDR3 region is CSVVTGEGSQPQHF. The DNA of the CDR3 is TGCAGCGTTGTGACAGGGGAGGGGAGTCAGCCCCAGCATTTT.

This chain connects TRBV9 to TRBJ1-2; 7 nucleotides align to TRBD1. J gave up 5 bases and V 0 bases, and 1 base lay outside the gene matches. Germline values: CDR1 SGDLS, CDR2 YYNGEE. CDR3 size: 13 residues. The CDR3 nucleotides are TGTGCCAGCAGCGTAGAGGGGGCTTATGGCTACACCTTC. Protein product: CASSVEGAYGYTF.

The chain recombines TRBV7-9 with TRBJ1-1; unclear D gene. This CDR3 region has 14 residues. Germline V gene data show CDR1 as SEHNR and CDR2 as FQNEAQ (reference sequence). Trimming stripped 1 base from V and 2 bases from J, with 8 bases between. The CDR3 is CASSLEQPNTEAFF. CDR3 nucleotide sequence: TGTGCCAGCAGCTTAGAACAGCCCAACACTGAAGCTTTCTTT.

In DNA form, the CDR3 reads TGTGCCATCAGTGACCCCGGGGGGCCGACTAGCGGGGGTAGCACAGATACGCAGTATTTT. It translates to CAISDPGGPTSGGSTDTQYF. The chain has TRBV10-3 and TRBJ2-3; 12 nucleotides line up with TRBD2. Trimming took 3 bases from V and 0 from J; bases not matched to a gene: 13. The CDR3 sequence is 20 residues long. CDR1 is ENHRY, CDR2 SYGVKD, per germline.

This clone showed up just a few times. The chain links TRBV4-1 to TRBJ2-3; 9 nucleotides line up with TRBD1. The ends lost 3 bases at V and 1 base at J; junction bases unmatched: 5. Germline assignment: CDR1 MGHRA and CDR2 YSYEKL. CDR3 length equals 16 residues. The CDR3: CASSQPGTGRTDTQYF. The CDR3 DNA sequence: TGCGCCAGCAGCCAGCCCGGGACAGGGCGCACAGATACGCAGTATTTT.

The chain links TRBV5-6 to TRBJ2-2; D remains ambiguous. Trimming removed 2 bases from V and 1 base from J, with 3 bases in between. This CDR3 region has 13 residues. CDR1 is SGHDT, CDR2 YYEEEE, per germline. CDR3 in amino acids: CASSFGNTGELFF. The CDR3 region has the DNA TGTGCCAGCAGCTTCGGGAACACCGGGGAGCTGTTTTTT.

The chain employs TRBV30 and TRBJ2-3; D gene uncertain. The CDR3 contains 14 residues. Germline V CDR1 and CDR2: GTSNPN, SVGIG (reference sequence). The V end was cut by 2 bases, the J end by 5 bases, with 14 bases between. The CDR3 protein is CAWSTLPLIDTQYF. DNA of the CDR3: TGTGCCTGGAGTACGCTACCCCTCATAGATACGCAGTATTTT. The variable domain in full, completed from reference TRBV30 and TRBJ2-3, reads SQTIHQWPATLVQPVGSPLSLECTVEGTSNPNLYWYRQAAGRGLQLLFYSVGIGQISSEVPQNLSASRPQDRQFILSSKKLLLSDSGFYLCAWSTLPLIDTQYFGPGTRLTVL.

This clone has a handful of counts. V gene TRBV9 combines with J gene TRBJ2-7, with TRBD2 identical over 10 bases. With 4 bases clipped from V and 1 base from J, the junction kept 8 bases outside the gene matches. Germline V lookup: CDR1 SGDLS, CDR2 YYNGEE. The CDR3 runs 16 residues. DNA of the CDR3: TGTGCCAGCAGCCCACGTAGCGGGGGGCCTTCCTACGAGCAGTACTTC. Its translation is CASSPRSGGPSYEQYF.

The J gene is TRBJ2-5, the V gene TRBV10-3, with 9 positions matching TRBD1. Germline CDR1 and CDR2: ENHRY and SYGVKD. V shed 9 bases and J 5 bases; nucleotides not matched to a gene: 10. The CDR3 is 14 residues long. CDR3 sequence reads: CAINTGTGYETQYF. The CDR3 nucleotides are TGTGCCATAAACACCGGGACAGGGTATGAGACCCAGTACTTC.

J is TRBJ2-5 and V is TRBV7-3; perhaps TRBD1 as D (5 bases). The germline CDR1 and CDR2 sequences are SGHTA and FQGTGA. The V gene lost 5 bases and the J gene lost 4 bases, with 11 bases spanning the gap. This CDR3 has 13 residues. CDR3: CASSPGYGETQYF. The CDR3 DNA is TGTGCCAGCAGCCCAGGGTACGGAGAGACCCAGTACTTC.